A selection of T cell receptor beta chains follows, all from one sample in a study of blood T cell repertoires in COVID-19. Assay used: immunoSEQ multiplex PCR; TCRdb lists only in-frame clones, some missing. The sample contains about 160,000 clones, over 75% of which appear only once. The specimen sequenced was peripheral blood. All receptors derive from a man at least 80 years old with COVID-19, enrolled during active disease. CDR3s include the opening cysteine and the closing phenylalanine or tryptophan. The order of the fields is D gene, J gene, V gene, clone size, CDR3 DNA, CDR3 protein. A D gene is named only where the DNA matches it firmly. Expanded clones are given a class, and other clones once, few, many or no size at all.

TRBD1,TRBJ2-1,TRBV5-1,-,TGCGCCAGCAGCCATGACAGGGGAAGGAATGAGCAGTTCTTC,CASSHDRGRNEQFF
TRBD1,TRBJ1-1,TRBV25-1,-,TGTGCCAGCAGTCCGGGACAGGGGGTATACACTGAAGCTTTCTTT,CASSPGQGVYTEAFF
-,TRBJ1-5,TRBV28,once,TGTGCCAGCAGGGAGACTACCCGGCCCCAGCATTTT,CASRETTRPQHF
TRBD1,TRBJ2-5,TRBV24-1,-,TGTGCCACCAGTGACCCAAGGACAGGGGGCCTAGAGACCCAGTACTTC,CATSDPRTGGLETQYF
-,TRBJ1-1,TRBV3-1/TRBV3-2,-,TGTGCCAGCAGCCAAGGGGCCTACGTCACTGAAGCTTTCTTT,CASSQGAYVTEAFF
TRBD1,TRBJ2-3,TRBV7-8,-,TGTGCCAGCAGACTCACAGGGGGCCCCCCTAGTACGCAGTATTTT,CASRLTGGPPSTQYF
TRBD1,TRBJ2-1,TRBV7-2,-,TGTGCCAGCAGCAAACTTAGGAACAGGGGGCTGAGTGAGCAGTTCTTC,CASSKLRNRGLSEQFF
-,TRBJ1-1,TRBV6-5,-,TGTGCCAGCAGCGTCAGGGAAACTGAAGCTTTCTTT,CASSVRETEAFF
-,TRBJ1-2,TRBV6-6,once,TGTGCCATCACAGGCTCTAACTATGGCTACACCTTC,CAITGSNYGYTF
-,TRBJ1-6,TRBV28,-,TGTGCCACCGCGGGCGGCAGGTTCGGTAATTCACCCCTCCACTTT,CATAGGRFGNSPLHF
-,TRBJ1-5,TRBV7-2,once,TGTGCCAGCAGCCCCAGTTTGGGGGGGCGGCCCCAGCATTTT,CASSPSLGGRPQHF
-,TRBJ1-1,TRBV15,-,TGTGCCACCAGCAGAGATTTCGGGGGGACAGCTTTCTTT,CATSRDFGGTAFF
-,TRBJ2-1,TRBV2,-,TGTGCCAGCAGTGGGGGGGTAGGGACCTACAATGAGCAGTTCTTC,CASSGGVGTYNEQFF
-,TRBJ2-3,TRBV7-3,-,TGTGCTACCCGACTAGACAGCTCCACAGATACGCAGTATTTT,CATRLDSSTDTQYF
-,TRBJ1-1,TRBV28,-,TGTGCCAGCAACGGGGGGAATACAAACACTGAAGCTTTCTTT,CASNGGNTNTEAFF
TRBD1,TRBJ2-5,TRBV5-3,-,TGTGCCAGAAGCTTGGTACAGGGGGACGAGACCCAGTACTTC,CARSLVQGDETQYF
-,TRBJ2-2,TRBV4-3,-,TGCGCCAGCAGCCAAGATGGGGCAGTCACCGGGGAGCTGTTTTTT,CASSQDGAVTGELFF
-,TRBJ1-2,TRBV12-3/TRBV12-4,-,TGTGCCAGCAGCCTTCCCCCAGGGTACGGCTACACCTTC,CASSLPPGYGYTF
TRBD1,TRBJ2-5,TRBV12-5,-,TGTGCTAGTGGTTCTCAATCGAATAACAGGGGGCTCAGGGAGACCCAGTACTTC,CASGSQSNNRGLRETQYF
-,TRBJ1-2,TRBV9,-,TGTGCCAGCAGCCCCGACCTCCAGGGCTATGGCTACACCTTC,CASSPDLQGYGYTF
-,TRBJ2-1,TRBV5-1,-,TGCGCCAGCAGCTTGGGCGGCGGATACAATGAGCAGTTCTTC,CASSLGGGYNEQFF
TRBD1,TRBJ1-3,TRBV6-5,-,TGTGCCAGCACCGACAGGGCTGGAAACACCATATATTTT,CASTDRAGNTIYF
TRBD1,TRBJ1-2,TRBV5-1,few,TGCGCCAGCAGCTTCTCTTCGGGACAGGGGAACTATGGCTACACCTTC,CASSFSSGQGNYGYTF
TRBD2,TRBJ2-3,TRBV5-4,-,TGTGCCAGCGGGAAGCGGGGGGCGGCAGATACGCAGTATTTT,CASGKRGAADTQYF
-,TRBJ1-1,TRBV6-5,-,TGTGCCAGCAGTAGTCACAGGGCCTATGAAGCTTTCTTT,CASSSHRAYEAFF
TRBD2,TRBJ2-1,TRBV5-1,-,TGCGCCAGCAGCCCGGGACTAGCGGCTAACTCCTACAATGAGCAGTTCTTC,CASSPGLAANSYNEQFF
TRBD1,TRBJ1-1,TRBV27,-,TGTGCCAGCAGTCTTTTTCAGGACAGGGGGATCACTGAAGCTTTCTTT,CASSLFQDRGITEAFF
-,TRBJ1-4,TRBV5-5,-,TGTGCCAGCAGCCGGAGAGGGGAGGAGGAAAAACTGTTTTTT,CASSRRGEEEKLFF
-,TRBJ1-2,TRBV6-2/TRBV6-3,few,TGTGCCAGCAGTTACGGCCTATGGTTGACAGCCAAGGACTATGGCTACACCTTC,CASSYGLWLTAKDYGYTF
-,TRBJ1-5,TRBV6-5,once,TGTGCCAGCGGGGGGGGCAATCAGCCCCAGCATTTT,CASGGGNQPQHF
-,TRBJ1-2,TRBV5-5,-,TGTGCCAGCAGCTTGGGGGGCAGCTACTATGGCTACACCTTC,CASSLGGSYYGYTF
TRBD1,TRBJ1-3,TRBV7-9,-,TGTGCCAGCAGTCCTCCGGGACAGAGCTCTGGAAACACCATATATTTT,CASSPPGQSSGNTIYF
-,TRBJ1-3,TRBV18,-,TGTGCCAGCTCACCACAACAGTATTCCTCTGGAAACACCATATATTTT,CASSPQQYSSGNTIYF
-,TRBJ1-6,TRBV11-2,-,TGTGCCAGCAGCTTTAGCTCCTATAATTCACCCCTCCACTTT,CASSFSSYNSPLHF
TRBD2,TRBJ2-3,TRBV6-4,-,TGTGCCAGCAGTGAGCATGGCTCCGGGTCTAGCGGGGGAGTCAATACGCAGTATTTT,CASSEHGSGSSGGVNTQYF
-,TRBJ2-2,TRBV25-1,-,TGTGCCAGCAGTGATCCAGCGTCCGCCGGGGAGCTGTTTTTT,CASSDPASAGELFF
-,TRBJ1-2,TRBV7-2,-,TGTGCCAGCAGCTTAATAGAGGATGGCTACACCTTC,CASSLIEDGYTF
-,TRBJ1-5,TRBV19,-,TGTGCCAGTTCCAATCCAGACCTCCGGAGTCAGCCCCAGCATTTT,CASSNPDLRSQPQHF
-,TRBJ1-6,TRBV9,-,TGTGCCAGCAGCCCCCGTCGGGTTGAGGGATCACCCCTCCACTTT,CASSPRRVEGSPLHF
-,TRBJ1-2,TRBV23-1,-,TGCGCCAGCAGTCAATCGGAAGGCGGGGGTACCTATGGCTACACCTTC,CASSQSEGGGTYGYTF
-,TRBJ1-2,TRBV5-1,-,TGCGCCAGCAGACCCTCTACCCAGGGATTCTATGGCTACACCTTC,CASRPSTQGFYGYTF
TRBD1,TRBJ1-5,TRBV2,once,TGTGCCAGCAGTGTAGGACAGGGGAATGATCAGCCCCAGCATTTT,CASSVGQGNDQPQHF
-,TRBJ2-3,TRBV4-1,-,TGCGCCAGCAGCCAAGATTCTCAGGGGACAACAGATACGCAGTATTTT,CASSQDSQGTTDTQYF
-,TRBJ2-1,TRBV5-4,-,TGTGCCAGCAGCTCAACCTACAATGAGCAGTTCTTC,CASSSTYNEQFF
-,TRBJ1-6,TRBV4-3,once,TGCGCCAGCAGCCCGGGTTTTTATAATTCACCCCTCCACTTT,CASSPGFYNSPLHF
-,TRBJ1-5,TRBV24-1,-,TGTGCCACCAGTGATAATACAGGGATAGGGCCCCAGCATTTT,CATSDNTGIGPQHF
TRBD2,TRBJ2-7,TRBV3-1/TRBV3-2,-,TGTGCCAGCAGCCAAGGGGGAAGCGGGGTTTTCCACGAGCAGTACTTC,CASSQGGSGVFHEQYF
TRBD1,TRBJ2-3,TRBV5-1,-,TGCGCCAGCAGCGACGCGCAGGGGGCCACAGATACGCAGTATTTT,CASSDAQGATDTQYF
-,TRBJ2-2,TRBV7-2,-,TGTGCCAGCAGCTCGGGAACTAGTCTCTTGCGCACCGGGGAGCTGTTTTTT,CASSSGTSLLRTGELFF
-,TRBJ2-1,TRBV14,-,TGTGCCAGCAGCCGCTGGACCCAGGGATCGGGTTACAATGAGCAGTTCTTC,CASSRWTQGSGYNEQFF
TRBD2,TRBJ2-1,TRBV5-4,-,TGTGCCAGCAGCTTATACACTAGCGGAACAATCTACAATGAGCAGTTCTTC,CASSLYTSGTIYNEQFF
-,TRBJ1-2,TRBV6-5,few,TGTGCCAGCAGTTCTATGGTGGGGGGCTATGGCTACACCTTC,CASSSMVGGYGYTF
TRBD1,TRBJ1-5,TRBV24-1,-,TGTGCCACCAGTGATTTGGGACAGGAGATTGATAGCAATCAGCCCCAGCATTTT,CATSDLGQEIDSNQPQHF
-,TRBJ2-1,TRBV7-6,-,TGTGCCAGCAGCTTAGGGCAGGGGATATATGCTGAGCAGTTCTTC,CASSLGQGIYAEQFF
-,TRBJ1-2,TRBV7-9,-,TGTGCCAGCAGCTCTTCCGGGGGAGGGGCGGGTAATGGCTACACCTTC,CASSSSGGGAGNGYTF
-,TRBJ1-2,TRBV6-5,-,TGTGCCAGCAGTTACAACAGGGCCGACAATGGCTACACCTTC,CASSYNRADNGYTF
-,TRBJ2-7,TRBV7-3,-,TGTGCCAGCAGCCCCGTCGGGAGCTCCTACGAGCAGTACTTC,CASSPVGSSYEQYF
TRBD1,TRBJ2-2,TRBV27,-,TGTGCCAGCAGTTCAAACAGGGGTGGGGCCGGGGAGCTGTTTTTT,CASSSNRGGAGELFF
-,TRBJ1-6,TRBV6-5,-,TGTGCCAGCAGTTACTCGAATCGCGGAGATTCACCCCTCCACTTT,CASSYSNRGDSPLHF